The 9 T cell receptor beta chains below all came from one sample that was sequenced in a study of T-cell memory formation after mild COVID-19. Each CDR3 protein gets one entry after TCRdb re-called the 5' RACE reads with MiXCR. The table shows about 500,000 distinct CDR3 sequences, with about 20% occurring only once. Sample: PBMCs or a T cell subset sorted from them (not recorded which). These receptors all stem from an adult woman who had mild COVID-19 (a few samples of this study predate the infection). Cell type and time point are not known.

The rearrangement joins TRBV4-2 to TRBJ2-2; D remains unclear. Germline CDR1 is LGHNA and CDR2 is YNFKEQ. The CDR3 is made up of 13 amino acids. The ends were cut back, 5 bases at V and 1 base at J, with 5 bases in the middle. The CDR3 spells CASSTQNTGELFF. Written as DNA, the CDR3 is TGTGCCAGCAGCACCCAGAACACCGGGGAGCTGTTTTTT.

The chain carries TRBV3-1 and TRBJ1-4; D unclear. V was pared by 1 base and J by 7 bases, with 10 bases between. The V gene's germline CDR1 is LGHDT and CDR2 YNNKEL (reference sequence). This CDR3 comprises 14 residues. For the CDR3, the DNA is TGTGCCAGCAGCCAAGGACGGCGGCGTGAAAAACTGTTTTTT. Encoded protein: CASSQGRRREKLFF.

This clonotype has just one count. V usage is TRBV15 and J usage is TRBJ1-2, with D maybe TRBD1 (6 bases). V dropped 3 bases and J dropped 4 bases, with 12 bases sitting between them. Germline CDR1 is LNHNV and CDR2 is YYDKDF (reference sequence). The CDR3 spans 14 residues. Written as DNA, the CDR3 is TGTGCCACCAGCAGGGCAGGGGAGGGCTATGGCTACACCTTC. Its translation: CATSRAGEGYGYTF. The full variable domain, its missing parts supplied by reference TRBV15 and TRBJ1-2, is DAMVIQNPRYQVTQFGKPVTLSCSQTLNHNVMYWYQQKSSQAPKLLFHYYDKDFNNEADTPDNFQSRRPNTSFCFLDIRSPGLGDTAMYLCATSRAGEGYGYTFGSGTRLTVV.

This clonotype was seen more than once but under ten times. The J gene is TRBJ1-2, the V gene TRBV6-5; 7 nucleotides align to TRBD1. V lost 6 bases and J lost 5; bases outside the gene matches: 9. Germline V gene sequence: CDR1 MNHEY, CDR2 SVGAGI. The CDR3 consists of 14 residues. The DNA of the CDR3 is TGTGCCAGCAGCCCGCGGACAGGCGTATATGGCTACACCTTC. It translates to CASSPRTGVYGYTF.

This clonotype was picked up a small number of times. This rearrangement joins TRBV5-1 to TRBJ1-1; 11 positions match TRBD1. This CDR3 has 17 amino acids. Germline V gene data show CDR1 as SGHRS and CDR2 as YFSETQ. V lost 2 bases and J lost 5; bases outside the gene matches: 11. The CDR3 is CASSFLGGQGVGTEAFF. Here the CDR3 DNA reads TGCGCCAGCAGCTTTCTTGGGGGACAGGGGGTAGGAACTGAAGCTTTCTTT.

This clonotype was seen ten or more times. The chain uses TRBV29-1 and TRBJ2-1; perhaps TRBD2 as D (5 bases). CDR3 length: 21 amino acids. V gave up 6 bases and J gave up 0 bases, with 33 bases separating them. CDR1 is SQVTM, CDR2 ANQGSEA, per germline. The CDR3 region is CSVYHLSSERERSTSYNEQFF. As DNA, the CDR3 is TGCAGCGTGTACCACCTGTCCTCTGAGCGTGAGCGGTCAACCTCCTACAATGAGCAGTTCTTC.

The rearrangement links TRBV6-1 to TRBJ1-1; 7 nucleotides align to TRBD1. The CDR3 has 14 residues. The germline V gene encodes CDR1 MNHNS and CDR2 SASEGT. The junction had 5 bases not matched to a gene; V was cut back by 1 base and J by 6 bases. The CDR3 nucleotides are TGTGCCAGCAGTGAAGTTGACAGGGTTTCTGAAGCTTTCTTT. The encoded protein is CASSEVDRVSEAFF.

The chain uses TRBV11-2 and TRBJ2-3; D is tentatively TRBD1 or TRBD2 (6 bases each). CDR3 length: 17 amino acids. V was cut by 2 bases and J by 0 bases, with 15 bases left in between. Germline loops: CDR1 SGHAT, CDR2 FQNNGV. The CDR3 DNA sequence: TGTGCCAGCAGCTTAAGGGGGGCAGGAAAAAGCACAGATACGCAGTATTTT. This translates into CASSLRGAGKSTDTQYF.

The V call is TRBV12-3 or TRBV12-4, the J call TRBJ2-7, with 8 bases lining up with TRBD1. The CDR3 consists of 14 residues. V gave up 7 bases and J gave up 0 bases; unmatched junction bases: 5. Here the CDR3 DNA reads TGTGCCAGCAACCTCCAGGGGGCCTCCTACGAGCAGTACTTC. It encodes CASNLQGASYEQYF.